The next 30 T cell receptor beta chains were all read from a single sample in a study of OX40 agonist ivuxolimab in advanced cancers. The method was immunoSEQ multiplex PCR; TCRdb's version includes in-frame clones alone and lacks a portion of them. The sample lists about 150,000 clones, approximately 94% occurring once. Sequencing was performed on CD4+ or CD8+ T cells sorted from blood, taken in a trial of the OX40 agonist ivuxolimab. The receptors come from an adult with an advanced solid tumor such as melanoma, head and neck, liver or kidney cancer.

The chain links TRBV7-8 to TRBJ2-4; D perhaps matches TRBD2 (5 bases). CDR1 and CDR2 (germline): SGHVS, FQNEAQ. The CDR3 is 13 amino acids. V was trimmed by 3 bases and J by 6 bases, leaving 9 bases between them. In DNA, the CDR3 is TGTGCCAGCAGCTTCGGACGGGGAAACATTCAGTACTTC. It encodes CASSFGRGNIQYF.

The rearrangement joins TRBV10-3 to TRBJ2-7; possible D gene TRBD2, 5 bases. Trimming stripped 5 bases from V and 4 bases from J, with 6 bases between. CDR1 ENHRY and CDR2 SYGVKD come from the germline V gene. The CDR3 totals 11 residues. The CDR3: CAISRGYEQYF. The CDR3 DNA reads TGTGCCATCAGTCGCGGGTACGAGCAGTACTTC.

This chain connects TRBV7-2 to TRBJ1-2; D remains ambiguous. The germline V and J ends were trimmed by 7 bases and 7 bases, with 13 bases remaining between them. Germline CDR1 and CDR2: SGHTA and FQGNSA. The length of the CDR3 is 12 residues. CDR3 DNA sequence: TGTGCCAGCACCATTGTTAGTGGTGGCTACACCTTC. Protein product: CASTIVSGGYTF.

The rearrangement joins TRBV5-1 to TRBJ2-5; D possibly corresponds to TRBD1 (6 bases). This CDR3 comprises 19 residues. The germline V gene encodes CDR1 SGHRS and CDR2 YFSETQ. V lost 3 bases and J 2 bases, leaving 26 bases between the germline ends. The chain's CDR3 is CASSSSIDRLTPLQETQYF. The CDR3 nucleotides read TGCGCCAGCAGCTCATCTATCGACAGGCTAACCCCATTGCAAGAGACCCAGTACTTC. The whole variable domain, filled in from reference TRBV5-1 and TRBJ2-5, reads KAGVTQTPRYLIKTRGQQVTLSCSPISGHRSVSWYQQTPGQGLQFLFEYFSETQRNKGNFPGRFSGRQFSNSRSEMNVSTLELGDSALYLCASSSSIDRLTPLQETQYFGPGTRLLVL.

In nucleotides, the CDR3 is TGTGCCAGCAGCCCCGGACACCGCTACGAGCAGTACTTC. Amino acid sequence: CASSPGHRYEQYF. This rearrangement joins TRBV7-2 to TRBJ2-7; tentatively, D is TRBD1 (5 bases). V lost 5 bases to trimming and J lost 3 bases, with 11 bases between them. CDR1 is SGHTA and CDR2 is FQGNSA in the germline V gene. CDR3 length equals 13 residues.

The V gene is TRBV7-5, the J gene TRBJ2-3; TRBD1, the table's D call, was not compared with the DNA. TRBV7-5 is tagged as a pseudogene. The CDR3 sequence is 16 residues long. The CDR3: CARSSDRGFSTDTQYF. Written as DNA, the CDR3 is TGTGCCAGAAGCTCGGACAGGGGGTTTAGCACAGATACGCAGTATTTT.

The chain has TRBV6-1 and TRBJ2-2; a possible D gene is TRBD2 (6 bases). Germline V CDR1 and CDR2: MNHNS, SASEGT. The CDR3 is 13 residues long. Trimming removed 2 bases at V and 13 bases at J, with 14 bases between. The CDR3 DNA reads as TGTGCCAGCAGTGAACGGGAGTCCGCTCGGCTGTTTTTT. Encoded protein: CASSERESARLFF.

CDR3 in DNA: TGTGCCAGCAGCTTAGGAGGGGGCCAGTCCCCCTACGAGCAGTACTTC. This gives the protein CASSLGGGQSPYEQYF. This chain joins TRBV7-6 and TRBJ2-7; 7 bases line up with TRBD1. CDR1 and CDR2 (germline): SGHVS, FNYEAQ. The V and J ends lost 1 base and 2 bases, in that order; junction bases with no gene match: 8. CDR3 length: 16 amino acids.

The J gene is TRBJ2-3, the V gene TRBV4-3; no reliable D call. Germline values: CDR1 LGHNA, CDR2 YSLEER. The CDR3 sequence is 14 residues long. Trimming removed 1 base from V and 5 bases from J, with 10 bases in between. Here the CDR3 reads CASSQALPGDTQYF. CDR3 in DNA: TGCGCCAGCAGCCAAGCCCTCCCGGGAGATACGCAGTATTTT.

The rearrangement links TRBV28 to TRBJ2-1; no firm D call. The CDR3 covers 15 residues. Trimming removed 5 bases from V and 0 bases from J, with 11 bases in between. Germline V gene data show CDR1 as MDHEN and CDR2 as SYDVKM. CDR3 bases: TGTGCCAGCAGTCCTCCCGCCAGCTCCTACAATGAGCAGTTCTTC. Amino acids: CASSPPASSYNEQFF.

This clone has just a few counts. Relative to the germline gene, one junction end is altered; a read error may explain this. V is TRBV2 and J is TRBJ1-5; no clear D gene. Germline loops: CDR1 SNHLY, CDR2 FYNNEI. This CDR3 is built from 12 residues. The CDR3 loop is CASSDGYQPQHF. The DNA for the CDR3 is TGTGCCAGCAGTGATGGGTATCAACCCCAGCATTTT.

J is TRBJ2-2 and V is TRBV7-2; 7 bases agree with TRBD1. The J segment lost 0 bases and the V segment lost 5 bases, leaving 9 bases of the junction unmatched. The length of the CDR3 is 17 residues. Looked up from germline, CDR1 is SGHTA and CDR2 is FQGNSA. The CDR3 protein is CASSLWDSRPNTGELFF. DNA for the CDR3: TGTGCCAGCAGCCTCTGGGACAGCCGACCGAACACCGGGGAGCTGTTTTTT.

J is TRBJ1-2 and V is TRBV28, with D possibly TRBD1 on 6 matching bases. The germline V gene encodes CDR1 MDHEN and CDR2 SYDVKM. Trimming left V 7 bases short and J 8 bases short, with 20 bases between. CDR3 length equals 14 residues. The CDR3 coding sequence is TGTGCCAGCAACAGGGTGATAGAGTTAAGGGGCTACACCTTC. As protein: CASNRVIELRGYTF.

For the CDR3, the DNA is TGCAGCGTTGAAGGCGGGGGTGGTAGGAAACTGTTTTTT. Its translation: CSVEGGGGRKLFF. The rearrangement joins TRBV29-1 to TRBJ1-4; D is perhaps TRBD1 (5 bases). V lost 1 base to trimming and J lost 11 bases, with 14 bases between them. Germline V gene lookup returns CDR1 SQVTM and CDR2 ANQGSEA. CDR3 length equals 13 residues.

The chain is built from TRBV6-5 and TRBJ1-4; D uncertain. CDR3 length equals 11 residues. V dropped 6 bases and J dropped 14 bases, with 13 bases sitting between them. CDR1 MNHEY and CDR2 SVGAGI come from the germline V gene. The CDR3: CASSQGLALFF. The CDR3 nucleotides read TGTGCCAGCAGCCAAGGTTTGGCCCTGTTTTTT.

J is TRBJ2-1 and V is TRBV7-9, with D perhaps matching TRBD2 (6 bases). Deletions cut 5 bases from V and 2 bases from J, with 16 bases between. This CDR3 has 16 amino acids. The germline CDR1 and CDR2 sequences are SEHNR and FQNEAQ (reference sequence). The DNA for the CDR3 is TGTGCCAGCAGCGGCCTTAGGAGGGTGGCCTACAATGAGCAGTTCTTC. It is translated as CASSGLRRVAYNEQFF.

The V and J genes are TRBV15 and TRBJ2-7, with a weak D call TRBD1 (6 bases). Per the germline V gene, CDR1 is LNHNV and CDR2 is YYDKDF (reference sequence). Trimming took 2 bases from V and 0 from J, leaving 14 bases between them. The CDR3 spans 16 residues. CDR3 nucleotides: TGTGCCACCAGCAGATCGACAGGTATCAGCTCCTACGAGCAGTACTTC. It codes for CATSRSTGISSYEQYF.

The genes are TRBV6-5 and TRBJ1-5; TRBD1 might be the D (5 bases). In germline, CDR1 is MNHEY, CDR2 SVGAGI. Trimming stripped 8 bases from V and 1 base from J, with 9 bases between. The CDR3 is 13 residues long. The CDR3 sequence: CASGHRSNQPQHF. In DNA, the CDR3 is TGTGCCAGCGGCCACAGGAGCAATCAGCCCCAGCATTTT.

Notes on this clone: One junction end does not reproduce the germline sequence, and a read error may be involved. The CDR3 protein is CASSLGRISGNTIYF. In DNA, the CDR3 is TGTGCCAGCAGCCTAGGACGGATCTCTGGAAACACCATATATTTT. The gene calls are TRBV13 and TRBJ1-3; D uncertain. CDR3 length equals 15 residues. CDR1 and CDR2 (germline): PRHDT, FYEKMQ (reference sequence).

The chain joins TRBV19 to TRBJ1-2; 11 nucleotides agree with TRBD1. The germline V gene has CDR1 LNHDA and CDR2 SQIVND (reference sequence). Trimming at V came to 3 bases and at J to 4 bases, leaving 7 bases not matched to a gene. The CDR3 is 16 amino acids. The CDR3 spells CASSMDPGQGGYGYTF. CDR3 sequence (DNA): TGTGCCAGTAGTATGGACCCGGGACAGGGGGGCTATGGCTACACCTTC.

CDR3 sequence: CASSLPGWRTEAFF. The CDR3 nucleotides are TGTGCCAGCAGTTTACCAGGGTGGCGTACTGAAGCTTTCTTT. This chain connects TRBV28 to TRBJ1-1; D might be TRBD1 (5 bases). Between the trimmed V and J ends, which lost 2 bases and 5 bases, there was a span of 12 bases. Per germline, CDR1 MDHEN and CDR2 SYDVKM. The CDR3 runs to 14 residues. The full variable domain, its missing parts supplied by reference TRBV28 and TRBJ1-1, is DVKVTQSSRYLVKRTGEKVFLECVQDMDHENMFWYRQDPGLGLRLIYFSYDVKMKEKGDIPEGYSVSREKKERFSLILESASTNQTSMYLCASSLPGWRTEAFFGQGTRLTVV.

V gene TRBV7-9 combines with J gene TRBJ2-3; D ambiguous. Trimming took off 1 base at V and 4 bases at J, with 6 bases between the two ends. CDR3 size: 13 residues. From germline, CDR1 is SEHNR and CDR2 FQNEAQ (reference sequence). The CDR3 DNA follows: TGTGCCAGCAGCTTAGAAGCTCCAGATACGCAGTATTTT. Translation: CASSLEAPDTQYF.

The CDR3 spells CASSLQDRVGEQYF. The DNA for the CDR3 is TGTGCCAGCAGCCTCCAGGACAGGGTTGGCGAGCAGTACTTC. The V call is TRBV11-2, the J call TRBJ2-7; TRBD1 matches at 8 bases. The length of the CDR3 is 14 residues. The V segment lost 5 bases and the J segment 6 bases; nucleotides outside the gene matches: 9. Germline V lookup: CDR1 SGHAT, CDR2 FQNNGV.

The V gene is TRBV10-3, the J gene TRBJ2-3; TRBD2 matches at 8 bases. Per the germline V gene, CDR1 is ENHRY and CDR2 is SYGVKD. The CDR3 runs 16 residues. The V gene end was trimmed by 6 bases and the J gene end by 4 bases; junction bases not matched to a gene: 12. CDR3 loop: CAIRTGGAGPSDTQYF. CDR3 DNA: TGTGCCATCAGAACGGGGGGGGCGGGTCCCTCAGATACGCAGTATTTT.

CDR3 protein: CASSKGTSGPYTGELFF. The CDR3 region has the DNA TGTGCCAGCAGTAAAGGGACTAGCGGGCCTTACACCGGGGAGCTGTTTTTT. The chain is built from TRBV2 and TRBJ2-2, with 12 bases lining up with TRBD2. This CDR3 has 17 residues. CDR1 is SNHLY and CDR2 is FYNNEI in the germline V gene. V dropped 5 bases and J dropped 3; count of bases not matched to a gene: 7.

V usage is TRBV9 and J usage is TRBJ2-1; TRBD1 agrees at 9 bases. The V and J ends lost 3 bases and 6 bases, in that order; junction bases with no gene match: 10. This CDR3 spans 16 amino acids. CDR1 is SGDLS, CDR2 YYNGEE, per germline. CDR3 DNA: TGTGCCAGCAGCGCGGGACAGGGTCTTTCTTCCAATGAGCAGTTCTTC. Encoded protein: CASSAGQGLSSNEQFF. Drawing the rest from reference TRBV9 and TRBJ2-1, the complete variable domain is DSGVTQTPKHLITATGQRVTLRCSPRSGDLSVYWYQQSLDQGLQFLIQYYNGEERAKGNILERFSAQQFPDLHSELNLSSLELGDSALYFCASSAGQGLSSNEQFFGPGTRLTVL.

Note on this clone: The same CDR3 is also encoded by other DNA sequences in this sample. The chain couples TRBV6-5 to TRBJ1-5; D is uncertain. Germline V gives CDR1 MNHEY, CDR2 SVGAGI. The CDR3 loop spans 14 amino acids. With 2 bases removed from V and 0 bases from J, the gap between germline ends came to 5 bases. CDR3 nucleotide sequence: TGTGCCAGCAGTTACAGTCGTAGCAATCAGCCCCAGCATTTT. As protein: CASSYSRSNQPQHF.

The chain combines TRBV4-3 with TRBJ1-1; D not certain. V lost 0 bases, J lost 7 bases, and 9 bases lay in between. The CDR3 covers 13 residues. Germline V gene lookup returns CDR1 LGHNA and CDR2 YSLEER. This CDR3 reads CASSQDSRGEAFF. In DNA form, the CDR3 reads TGCGCCAGCAGCCAAGATTCTCGGGGTGAAGCTTTCTTT.

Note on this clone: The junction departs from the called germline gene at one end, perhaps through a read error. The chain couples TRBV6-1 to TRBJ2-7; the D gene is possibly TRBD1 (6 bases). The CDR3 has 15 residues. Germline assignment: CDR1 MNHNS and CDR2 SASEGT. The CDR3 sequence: CAISEWGRGTYEQYF. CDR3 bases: TGTGCCATCAGTGAATGGGGCAGGGGTACCTACGAGCAGTACTTC.

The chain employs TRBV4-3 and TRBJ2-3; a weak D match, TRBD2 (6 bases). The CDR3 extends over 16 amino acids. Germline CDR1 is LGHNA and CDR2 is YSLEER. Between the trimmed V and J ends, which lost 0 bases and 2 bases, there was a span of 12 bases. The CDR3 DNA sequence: TGCGCCAGCAGCCAAGAGGCGGCGGGGTACACAGATACGCAGTATTTT. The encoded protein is CASSQEAAGYTDTQYF.